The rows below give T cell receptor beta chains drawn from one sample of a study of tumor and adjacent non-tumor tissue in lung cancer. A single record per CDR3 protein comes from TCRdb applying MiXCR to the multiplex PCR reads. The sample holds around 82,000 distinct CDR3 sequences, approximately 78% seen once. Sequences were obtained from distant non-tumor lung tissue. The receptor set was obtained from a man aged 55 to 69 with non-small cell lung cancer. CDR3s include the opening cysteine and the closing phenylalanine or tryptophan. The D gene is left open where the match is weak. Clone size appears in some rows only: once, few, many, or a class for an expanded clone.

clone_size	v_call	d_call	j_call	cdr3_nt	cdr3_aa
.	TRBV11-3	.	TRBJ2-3	TGTGCCAGCAGCGTATTAGATACGCAGTATTTT	CASSVLDTQYF
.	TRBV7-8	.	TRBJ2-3	TGTGCCAGCACCTTATGGGGGGCTCGAGGGGATATGCAGTATTTT	CASTLWGARGDMQYF
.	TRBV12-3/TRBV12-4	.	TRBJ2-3	TGTGCCAGCAGTCGGAGGAGCAGGGGAGTCACGGGGCCGTATTTT	CASSRRSRGVTGPYF
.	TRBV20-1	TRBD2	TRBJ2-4	TGCAGTGCTAGAGAGATCGGGAGGCCGGTGGCCAAAAACATTCAGTACTTC	CSAREIGRPVAKNIQYF
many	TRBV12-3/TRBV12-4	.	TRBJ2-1	TGTGCCAGCAGTAAGGGGAACAATGAGCAGTTCTTC	CASSKGNNEQFF
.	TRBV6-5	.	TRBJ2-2	TGTGCCAGCAGTTCTTACGAGACCTTATCCGGGGAGCTGTTTTTT	CASSSYETLSGELFF
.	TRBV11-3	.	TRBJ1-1	TGTGCCAGCAGCTTAACGCAGAGTCTGTATGGTCGGAACACTGAAGCTTTATTT	CASSLTQSLYGRNTEALF
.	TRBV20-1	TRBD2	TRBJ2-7	TGCAGTGCTAGAGGCGGTAGCGGGCTGATGGGCGAGCGGTACTTC	CSARGGSGLMGERYF
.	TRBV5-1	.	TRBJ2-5	TGCGCCAGCAGCTTGGTGCTAGATGTGGAGGCCCAGTACTTC	CASSLVLDVEAQYF
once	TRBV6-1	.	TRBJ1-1	TGTGCCAGTAGCCCAGGCAGGAACACTGAAGCTTTCTTT	CASSPGRNTEAFF
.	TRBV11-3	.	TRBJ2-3	TGTGCCAGCTGCTTAGATCCCCTAGAAGTCGGGGGCCGCACAGATACGCGGTATTTT	CASCLDPLEVGGRTDTRYF
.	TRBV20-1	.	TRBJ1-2	TGCAGTATCGCCCCAGGGACTACTGAAGGCTACACCTTC	CSIAPGTTEGYTF
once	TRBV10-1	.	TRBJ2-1	TGCGCCAGCAGTGTGCAAGGGTGGAATGAGCGGTTCTTC	CASSVQGWNERFF
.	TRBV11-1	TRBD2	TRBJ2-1	TGTGCCAGCAGCTCCTCTAGCGGGGGGATGAATGAGCACTTCTTC	CASSSSSGGMNEHFF